This T cell receptor (beta chain) was sequenced in a study of beta chain features in type 1 diabetes. Study-wide results and limits: Any role of HLA type in TCRB rearrangement remained unresolved here. TCRB CDR3s were moderately but significantly shorter in Type 1 diabetes patients in all four CD4+ subsets.

There are a few counts of this clone. Its antigen is undetermined. The sequenced template was cDNA made from the entire isolated RNA. Clones were sequenced by immunoSEQ multiplex PCR, and TCRdb holds only the in-frame ones, with some missing. This table has 150,000 to 200,000 clones, about 9% appearing once. The CDR3 runs 16 residues. Trimming removed 4 bases from V and 3 bases from J; junction bases left unmatched: 7. Germline V gives CDR1 MDHEN, CDR2 SYDVKM. Sorted CD4+ subsets: naive, central memory, regulatory, stem cell-like memory (CD45RO/CCR7/CD25/CD127/CD95/CD27 panel). This clonotype was sampled from a woman aged 25 to 39 with type 1 diabetes. This chain links TRBV28 with TRBJ1-3; TRBD1 matches 9 bases. The sample was central memory CD4+ T cells from blood. The CDR3 sequence: CASSSTGGKYGNTIYF. The CDR3 coding sequence is TGTGCCAGCAGTTCCACAGGGGGCAAATATGGAAACACCATATATTTT.